A single TCR beta chain is shown here with its context. This clonotype was seen many times. Its antigen remains unidentified. Per-nucleotide qualities are absent, and no much larger clonotype sits a single base away. Genomic DNA was used as template for profiling of TCR beta VDJ combinations and CDR3 sequences. An Illumina HiSeq 2000 was the platform used for TCR repertoire sequencing. Concerning the study's data processing: TRBV/TRBJ rearrangement plots, CDR3 size and DJ length profiles, and Simpson's diversity index were used to evaluate the repertoires. Whichever DNA sequence was most abundant in the deep sequencing data was defined as the immunodominant clone. CDR3 amino acid sequences were screened for sharing across subjects and were compared with published repertoires and the VDJdb database. TCRdb redid the processing of the public reads, applying fastp at Q25 and MiXCR, and retained in-frame beta chains. Every entry covers one CDR3 protein and lists the most common genes and DNA from its rows. TCRdb's processing, not the authors', yielded these V and J calls. The sample yields about 220,000 distinct CDR3 sequences; around 45% were counted once. The ten top clones hold over 7.5% of the sample.

This entry is derived from a study of CD8+CD57+ T cells in acquired aplastic anemia listed by TCRdb under 2018. Looking at the study overall: A mean of around 3.3 ug of DNA, ranging from roughly 0.19 to 27.4 ug, was extracted from sorted CD4+ and CD8+ cells. CD8+CD57+ expansion was defined as a frequency above the mean frequency observed in healthy subjects.

General findings and caveats noted by the study authors: Roughly 29 CD8+ CDR3 sequences were found to be shared between patients and controls, but these sequences appeared to be highly expressed in patients and within the immunodominant clones of the patients. Patients and healthy controls showed no significant difference in CD8+ Simpson's diversity (P=0.060).

The germline V gene (reference sequence) specifies DFQATT as CDR1 and SNEGSKA as CDR2. V sheds 0 bases and J sheds 5 bases, leaving 16 bases between their ends. The CDR3 spans 15 residues, from the cysteine through the phenylalanine. The CDR3 DNA has 45 bases and is translated from base 1. Flow cytometry had shown CD8+CD57+ cell expansion in the patients selected for sequencing. Every patient had severe acquired aplastic anemia, diagnosed using the International Study of Aplastic Anemia and Agranulocytosis and Camitta criteria. No therapy had been received by the patients at the time of blood sampling. The study deep-sequenced TCR repertoires of sorted CD4+ and CD8+ blood T cells from severe aplastic anemia patients and healthy subjects. Patients were enrolled in the USA under clinicaltrials.gov protocols 00001620, 01623167, 00001397, 00071045, 00081523 and 00961064. Ficoll-Paque density gradient centrifugation was used to isolate peripheral blood mononuclear cells. Before DNA extraction, CD4+ and CD8+ T cells were sorted with FACS or magnetic beads.

The sequenced material came from sorted CD4+, CD8+, or CD8+CD57+ T cells (not recorded which) from PBMCs. The clonotype was recovered from a human donor with aplastic anemia. The chain is made from TRBV20-1 and TRBJ1-1; too little of a D gene remains to name it. CDR3 sequence: CSARDRSRLETEAFF. DNA sequence: TGCAGTGCTAGAGATAGGTCGCGGCTGGAGACTGAAGCTTTCTTT.